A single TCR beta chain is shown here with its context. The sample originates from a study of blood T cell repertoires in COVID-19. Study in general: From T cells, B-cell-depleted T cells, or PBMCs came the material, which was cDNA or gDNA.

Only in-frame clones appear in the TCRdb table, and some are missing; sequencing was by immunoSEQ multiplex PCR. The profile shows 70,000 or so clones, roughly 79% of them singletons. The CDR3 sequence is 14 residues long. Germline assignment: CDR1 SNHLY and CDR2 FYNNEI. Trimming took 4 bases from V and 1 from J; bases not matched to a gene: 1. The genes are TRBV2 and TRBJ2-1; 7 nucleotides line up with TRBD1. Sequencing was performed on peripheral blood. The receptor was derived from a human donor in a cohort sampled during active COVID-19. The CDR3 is CASSGDSSYNEQFF. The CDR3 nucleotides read TGTGCCAGCAGTGGGGACAGTTCCTACAATGAGCAGTTCTTC. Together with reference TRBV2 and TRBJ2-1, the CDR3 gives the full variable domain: EPEVTQTPSHQVTQMGQEVILRCVPISNHLYFYWYRQILGQKVEFLVSFYNNEISEKSEIFDDQFSVERPDGSNFTLKIRSTKLEDSAMYFCASSGDSSYNEQFFGPGTRLTVL.